The rows below give T cell receptor beta chains drawn from one sample of a study of beta chain features in type 1 diabetes. This table comes from immunoSEQ multiplex PCR, and its TCRdb copy is limited to in-frame clones, with some not included. The data show fewer than 110,000 clones, 25% to 35% seen once. Sequenced material: central memory CD4+ T cells from blood. The receptors stem from a woman aged 18-29 years with type 1 diabetes. The conserved cysteine and the conserved F or W are not part of the CDR3 here.

TRBV7-9,ASSTGLAISGELF
TRBV6-5,ASRRKLGMSGELF
TRBV9,ASSVVAGQYNEQF
TRBV6-5,ASRGLAGSYNEQF
TRBV4-3,ASSQASRLARSTDTQY
TRBV19,ATAPQGGQETQY
TRBV15,ATSSQRFGNGEQF
TRBV30,ASTTFTGGAYSPLH
TRBV4-2,ASSDPTGAHYNEQF
TRBV7-2,ASSSTGTSGMNEQF
TRBV5-6,ASSHRDGYT
TRBV28,ASSQSGTGGNIQY
TRBV12-5,ASGLGQGINQPQH
TRBV30,AWSFVQGLAF
TRBV7-9,ASSLARHPYYNSPLH
TRBV27,ASSAYSDRAYEQY
TRBV30,AWNRPTNYGYT
TRBV4-2,ASSQGLTAGLAGYGYT
TRBV7-2,ASSPDRNYGYT
TRBV10-3,AIKERQGSHEQY
TRBV19,ASTSAMTGANVLT
TRBV11-2,ASSPRADSSYNEQF
TRBV2,ASRATGAPYNEQF
TRBV11-1,ASSLSGLGTGELF
TRBV10-3,AISESQGLNTGELF
TRBV30,AWSVTSGGTQY
TRBV4-1,ASSQPRQGNSYEQY
TRBV27,ASSFKLAGAYEQY
TRBV28,ASSPSGFSYEQY